In its sample, the clone carrying this T cell receptor beta chain was seen a few times. This record comes from a study of T-cell reconstitution after alpha-beta-depleted transplantation in children. During its preparation, the TCRbeta library received unique molecular identifiers. One entry per CDR3 protein, called by TCRdb with MiXCR from the PCR reads. Counted here are approximately 110,000 distinct CDR3 sequences, around a tenth occurring once; the ten biggest clones make up around 34%. Germline V gene sequence: CDR1 SGHRS, CDR2 YFSETQ. The V and J ends lost 1 base and 1 base, in that order; junction bases with no gene match: 2. The CDR3 is 15 amino acids.

The chain is built from TRBV5-1 and TRBJ2-5, with 9 bases lining up with TRBD1. Specimen: PBMCs, collected before TCRalphabeta/CD19-depleted stem cell transplant. This sequence was found in a boy younger than 10 with acute lymphoblastic leukemia, due to receive a stem cell transplant. CDR3 nucleotides: TGCGCCAGCAGCTTGACAGGGGGCTCCCAAGAGACCCAGTACTTC. It is translated as CASSLTGGSQETQYF.